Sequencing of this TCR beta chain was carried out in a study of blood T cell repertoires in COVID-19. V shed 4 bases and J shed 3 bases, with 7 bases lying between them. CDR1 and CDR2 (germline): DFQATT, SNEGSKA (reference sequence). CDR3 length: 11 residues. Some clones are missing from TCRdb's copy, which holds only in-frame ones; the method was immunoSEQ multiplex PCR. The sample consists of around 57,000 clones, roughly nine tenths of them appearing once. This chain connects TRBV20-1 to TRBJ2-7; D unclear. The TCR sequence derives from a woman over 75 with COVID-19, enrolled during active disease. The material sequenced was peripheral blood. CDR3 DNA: TGCAGTGCTATCACGGGCTACGAGCAGTACTTC. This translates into CSAITGYEQYF.